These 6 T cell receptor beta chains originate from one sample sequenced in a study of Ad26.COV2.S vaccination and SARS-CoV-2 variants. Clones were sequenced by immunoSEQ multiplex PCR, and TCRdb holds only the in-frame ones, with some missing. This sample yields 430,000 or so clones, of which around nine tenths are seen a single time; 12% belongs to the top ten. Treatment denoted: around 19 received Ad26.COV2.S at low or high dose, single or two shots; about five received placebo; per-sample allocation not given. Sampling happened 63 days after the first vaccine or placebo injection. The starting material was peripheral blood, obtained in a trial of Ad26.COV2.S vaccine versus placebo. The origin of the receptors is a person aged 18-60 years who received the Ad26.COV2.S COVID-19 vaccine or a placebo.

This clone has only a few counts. For the CDR3, the DNA is TGCAGCGTACAGGGACAAATGAACACCGGGGAGCTGTTTTTT. It yields the protein CSVQGQMNTGELFF. The chain carries TRBV29-1 and TRBJ2-2; TRBD1 might be the D (6 bases). The CDR3 is 14 residues long. Germline lookup yields CDR1 SQVTM and CDR2 ANQGSEA. V was trimmed by 6 bases and J by 1 base, leaving 12 bases between them.

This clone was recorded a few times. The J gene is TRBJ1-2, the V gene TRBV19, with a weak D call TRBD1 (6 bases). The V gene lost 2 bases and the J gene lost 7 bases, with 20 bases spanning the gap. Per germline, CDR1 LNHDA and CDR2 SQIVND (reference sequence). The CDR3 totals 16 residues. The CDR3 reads CASSIPGPGVVSGYTF. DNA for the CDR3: TGTGCCAGTAGTATACCGGGTCCAGGGGTTGTTAGTGGCTACACCTTC. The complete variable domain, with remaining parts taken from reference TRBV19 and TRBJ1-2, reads DGGITQSPKYLFRKEGQNVTLSCEQNLNHDAMYWYRQDPGQGLRLIYYSQIVNDFQKGDIAEGYSVSREKKESFPLTVTSAQKNPTAFYLCASSIPGPGVVSGYTFGSGTRLTVV.

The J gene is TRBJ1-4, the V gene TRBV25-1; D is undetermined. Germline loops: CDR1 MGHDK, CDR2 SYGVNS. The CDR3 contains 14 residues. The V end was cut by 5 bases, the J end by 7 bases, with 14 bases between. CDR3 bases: TGTGCCAGCAGTTTGGGCCGGGTGGGTGAAAAACTGTTTTTT. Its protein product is CASSLGRVGEKLFF. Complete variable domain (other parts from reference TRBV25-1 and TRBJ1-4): EADIYQTPRYLVIGTGKKITLECSQTMGHDKMYWYQQDPGMELHLIHYSYGVNSTEKGDLSSESTVSRIRTEHFPLTLESARPSHTSQYLCASSLGRVGEKLFFGSGTQLSVL.

CDR3 loop: CASSTTGSTFYGYTF. In DNA form, the CDR3 reads TGTGCCAGTAGTACAACAGGGTCCACCTTCTATGGCTACACCTTC. This rearrangement joins TRBV19 to TRBJ1-2, with D possibly TRBD1 on 6 matching bases. Germline V lookup: CDR1 LNHDA, CDR2 SQIVND (reference sequence). The CDR3 length is 15 residues. Trimming stripped 4 bases from V and 4 bases from J, with 16 bases between.

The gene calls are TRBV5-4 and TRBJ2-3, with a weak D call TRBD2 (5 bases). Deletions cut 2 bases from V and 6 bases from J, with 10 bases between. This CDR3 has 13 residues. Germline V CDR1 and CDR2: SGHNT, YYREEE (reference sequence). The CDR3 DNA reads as TGTGCCAGCAGCTTCGGGTCGGGGGATACGCAGTATTTT. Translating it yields CASSFGSGDTQYF.

DNA of the CDR3: TGTGCCATCAGTGACCCTTCCTCGACTAGCGGGACTACAAACATTCAGTACTTC. Its translation is CAISDPSSTSGTTNIQYF. V usage is TRBV10-3 and J usage is TRBJ2-4; 11 nucleotides align to TRBD2. V trimming: 3 bases; J trimming: 6 bases; junction bases outside the gene matches: 13. The CDR3 sequence is 18 residues long. CDR1 and CDR2 (germline): ENHRY, SYGVKD.